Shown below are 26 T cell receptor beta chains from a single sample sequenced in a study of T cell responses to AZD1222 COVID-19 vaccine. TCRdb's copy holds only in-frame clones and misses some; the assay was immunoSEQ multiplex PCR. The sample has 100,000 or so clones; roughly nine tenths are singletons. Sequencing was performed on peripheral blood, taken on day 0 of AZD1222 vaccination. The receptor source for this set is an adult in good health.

The CDR3 here is CASSIRRDRAQETQYF. The CDR3 coding sequence is TGTGCCAGTAGTATCCGCCGGGACAGGGCACAAGAGACCCAGTACTTC. The chain joins TRBV19 to TRBJ2-5; 9 nucleotides match TRBD1. Trimming removed 3 bases from V and 2 bases from J; junction bases left unmatched: 7. The CDR3 extends over 16 amino acids. Germline V gene lookup returns CDR1 LNHDA and CDR2 SQIVND (reference sequence).

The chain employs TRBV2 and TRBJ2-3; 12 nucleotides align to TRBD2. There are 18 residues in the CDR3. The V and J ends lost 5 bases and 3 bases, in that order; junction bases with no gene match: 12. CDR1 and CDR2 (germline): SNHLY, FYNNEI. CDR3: CASSPTGLAGPGTDTQYF. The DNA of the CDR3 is TGTGCCAGCAGTCCTACGGGACTAGCGGGTCCCGGGACAGATACGCAGTATTTT.

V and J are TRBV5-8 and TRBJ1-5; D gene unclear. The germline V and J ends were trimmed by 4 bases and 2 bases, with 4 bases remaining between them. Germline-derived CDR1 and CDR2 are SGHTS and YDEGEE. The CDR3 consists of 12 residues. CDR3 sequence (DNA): TGTGCCAGCAGCCATCGCAATCAGCCCCAGCATTTT. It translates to CASSHRNQPQHF.

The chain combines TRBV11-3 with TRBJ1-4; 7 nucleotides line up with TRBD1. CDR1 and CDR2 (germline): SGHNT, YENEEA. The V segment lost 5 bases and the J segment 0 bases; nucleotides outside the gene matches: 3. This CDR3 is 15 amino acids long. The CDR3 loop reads CASSQGQATNEKLFF. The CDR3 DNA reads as TGTGCCAGCAGCCAAGGACAGGCAACTAATGAAAAACTGTTTTTT.

CDR3 nucleotide sequence: TGTGCCAGCAGTACCCCGTTCGACAGGGTGATGAGCACTGAAGCTTTCTTT. Its protein is CASSTPFDRVMSTEAFF. The chain joins TRBV6-2 or TRBV6-3 to TRBJ1-1; 7 positions agree with TRBD1. The CDR3 totals 17 residues. With V trimmed by 5 bases and J by 4 bases, 16 bases remained unmatched. CDR1 and CDR2 from the germline V gene are MNHEY and SVGEGT.

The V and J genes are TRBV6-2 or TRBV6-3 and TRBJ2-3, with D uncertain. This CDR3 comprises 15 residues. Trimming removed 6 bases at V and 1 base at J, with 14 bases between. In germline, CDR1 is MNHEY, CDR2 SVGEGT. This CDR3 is CASSTLPLGTDTQYF. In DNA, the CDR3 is TGTGCCAGCAGCACCCTCCCTCTCGGCACAGATACGCAGTATTTT.

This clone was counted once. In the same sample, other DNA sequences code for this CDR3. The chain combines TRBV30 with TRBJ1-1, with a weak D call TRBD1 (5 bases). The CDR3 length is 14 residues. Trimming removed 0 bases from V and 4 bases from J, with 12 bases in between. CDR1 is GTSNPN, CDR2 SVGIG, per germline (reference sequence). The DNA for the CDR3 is TGTGCCTGGAGTGTTGGTGGGGGTAGCACTGAAGCTTTCTTT. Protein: CAWSVGGGSTEAFF. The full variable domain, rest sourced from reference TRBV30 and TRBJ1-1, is SQTIHQWPATLVQPVGSPLSLECTVEGTSNPNLYWYRQAAGRGLQLLFYSVGIGQISSEVPQNLSASRPQDRQFILSSKKLLLSDSGFYLCAWSVGGGSTEAFFGQGTRLTVV.

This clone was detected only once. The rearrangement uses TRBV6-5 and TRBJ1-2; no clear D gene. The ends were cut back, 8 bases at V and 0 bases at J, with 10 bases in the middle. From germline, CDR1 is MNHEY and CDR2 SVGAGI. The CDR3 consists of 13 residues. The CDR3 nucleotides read TGTGCCAGCGGCGCGCAGGCTAACTATGGCTACACCTTC. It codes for CASGAQANYGYTF.

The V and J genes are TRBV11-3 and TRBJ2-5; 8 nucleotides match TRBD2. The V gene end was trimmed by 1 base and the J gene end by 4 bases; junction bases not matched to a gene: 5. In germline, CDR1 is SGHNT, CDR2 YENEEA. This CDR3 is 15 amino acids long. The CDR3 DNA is TGTGCCAGCAGCTTAGCGGGAGGGAGCGCAGAGACCCAGTACTTC. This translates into CASSLAGGSAETQYF.

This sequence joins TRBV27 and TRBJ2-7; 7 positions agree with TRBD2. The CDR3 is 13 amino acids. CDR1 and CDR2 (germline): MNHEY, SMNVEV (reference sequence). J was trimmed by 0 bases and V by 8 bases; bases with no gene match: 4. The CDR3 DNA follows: TGTGCCAGCGGGGAGGGAGCCTCCTACGAGCAGTACTTC. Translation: CASGEGASYEQYF.

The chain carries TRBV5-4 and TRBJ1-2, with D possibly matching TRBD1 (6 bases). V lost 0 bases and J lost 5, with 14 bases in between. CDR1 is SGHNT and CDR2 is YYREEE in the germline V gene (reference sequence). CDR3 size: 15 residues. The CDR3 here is CASSLGLGHTYGYTF. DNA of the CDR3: TGTGCCAGCAGCTTGGGTTTGGGACACACATATGGCTACACCTTC.

CDR3 loop: CASALQETQYF. For the CDR3, the DNA is TGTGCTAGTGCCTTACAAGAGACCCAGTACTTC. V and J are TRBV12-5 and TRBJ2-5; D uncertain. The germline V and J ends were trimmed by 7 bases and 2 bases, with 5 bases remaining between them. Germline V gene sequence: CDR1 LGHNT, CDR2 FRNRAP. The CDR3 runs 11 residues.

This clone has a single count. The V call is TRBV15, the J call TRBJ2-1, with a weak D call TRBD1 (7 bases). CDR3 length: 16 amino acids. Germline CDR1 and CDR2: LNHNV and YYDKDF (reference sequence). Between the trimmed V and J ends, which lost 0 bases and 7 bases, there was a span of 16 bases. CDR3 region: CATSRDSRAGGNEQFF. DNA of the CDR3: TGTGCCACCAGCAGAGATTCCAGGGCAGGGGGGAATGAGCAGTTCTTC.

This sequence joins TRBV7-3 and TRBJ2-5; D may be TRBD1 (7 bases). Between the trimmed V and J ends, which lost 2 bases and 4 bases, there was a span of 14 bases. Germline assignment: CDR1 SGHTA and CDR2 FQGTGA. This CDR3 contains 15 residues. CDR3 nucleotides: TGTGCCAGCAGCTTACAGGGGGGAGGCCTAGAGACCCAGTACTTC. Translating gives CASSLQGGGLETQYF.

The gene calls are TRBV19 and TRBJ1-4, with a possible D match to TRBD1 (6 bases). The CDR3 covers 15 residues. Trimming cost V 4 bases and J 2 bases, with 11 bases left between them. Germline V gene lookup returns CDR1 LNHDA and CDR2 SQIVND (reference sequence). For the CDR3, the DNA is TGTGCCAGTAGTACCACTCAGGGGACTAATGAAAAACTGTTTTTT. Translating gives CASSTTQGTNEKLFF. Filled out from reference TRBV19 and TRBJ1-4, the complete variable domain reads DGGITQSPKYLFRKEGQNVTLSCEQNLNHDAMYWYRQDPGQGLRLIYYSQIVNDFQKGDIAEGYSVSREKKESFPLTVTSAQKNPTAFYLCASSTTQGTNEKLFFGSGTQLSVL.

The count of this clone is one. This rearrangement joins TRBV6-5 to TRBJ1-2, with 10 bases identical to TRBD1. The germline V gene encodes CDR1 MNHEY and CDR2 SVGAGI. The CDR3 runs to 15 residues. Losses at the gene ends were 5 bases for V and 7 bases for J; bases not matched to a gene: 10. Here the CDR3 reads CASSSDRGLFAGYTF. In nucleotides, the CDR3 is TGTGCCAGCAGTAGCGACAGGGGGCTGTTCGCTGGCTACACCTTC.

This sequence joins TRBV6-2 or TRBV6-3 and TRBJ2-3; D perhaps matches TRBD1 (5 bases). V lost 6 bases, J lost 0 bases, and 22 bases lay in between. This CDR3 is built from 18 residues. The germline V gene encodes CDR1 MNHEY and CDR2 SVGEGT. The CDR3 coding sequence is TGTGCCAGCAGCCGCCCCGGACGACAGAATACTAGCACAGATACGCAGTATTTT. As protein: CASSRPGRQNTSTDTQYF.

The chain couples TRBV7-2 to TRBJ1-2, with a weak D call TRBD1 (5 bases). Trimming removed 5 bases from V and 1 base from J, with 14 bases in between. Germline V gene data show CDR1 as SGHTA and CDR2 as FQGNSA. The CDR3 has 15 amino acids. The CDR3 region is CASSTRDRINYGYTF. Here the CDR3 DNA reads TGTGCCAGCAGCACCCGCGACAGAATTAACTATGGCTACACCTTC.

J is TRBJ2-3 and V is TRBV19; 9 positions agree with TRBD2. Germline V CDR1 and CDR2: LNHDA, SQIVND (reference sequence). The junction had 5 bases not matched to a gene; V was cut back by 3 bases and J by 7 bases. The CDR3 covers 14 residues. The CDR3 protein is CASSIGTSLHTQYF. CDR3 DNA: TGTGCCAGTAGTATCGGGACTAGCCTACATACGCAGTATTTT.

The CDR3 loop reads CASSSGQAETQYF. DNA for the CDR3: TGTGCCAGCAGTTCGGGACAGGCGGAGACCCAGTACTTC. The rearrangement joins TRBV28 to TRBJ2-5, with TRBD1 matching 8 bases. The J segment lost 5 bases and the V segment lost 4 bases, leaving 3 bases of the junction unmatched. Per the germline V gene, CDR1 is MDHEN and CDR2 is SYDVKM. The CDR3 is 13 amino acids.

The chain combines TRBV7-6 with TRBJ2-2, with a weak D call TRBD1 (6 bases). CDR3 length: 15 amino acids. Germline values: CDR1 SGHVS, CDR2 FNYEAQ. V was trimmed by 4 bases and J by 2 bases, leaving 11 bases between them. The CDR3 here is CASSSGTTNTGELFF. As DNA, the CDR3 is TGTGCCAGCAGCTCAGGGACAACCAACACCGGGGAGCTGTTTTTT.

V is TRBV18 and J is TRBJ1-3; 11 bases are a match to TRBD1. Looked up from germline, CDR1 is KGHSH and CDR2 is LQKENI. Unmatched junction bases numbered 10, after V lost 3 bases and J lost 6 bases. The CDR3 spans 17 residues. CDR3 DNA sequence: TGTGCCAGCTCACCGTGGTCTCCGGGACAGGGGGAAAACACCATATATTTT. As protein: CASSPWSPGQGENTIYF.

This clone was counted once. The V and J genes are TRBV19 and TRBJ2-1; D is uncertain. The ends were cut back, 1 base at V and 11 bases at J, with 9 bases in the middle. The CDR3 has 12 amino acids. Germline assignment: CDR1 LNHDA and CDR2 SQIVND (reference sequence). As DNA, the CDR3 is TGTGCCAGTAGTATAGGGGCCCTAAAGCAGTTCTTC. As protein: CASSIGALKQFF.

CDR3 amino acids: CASSPEGSGGEAFF. The CDR3 DNA follows: TGTGCCAGCTCACCAGAAGGGTCTGGGGGTGAAGCTTTCTTT. The chain couples TRBV18 to TRBJ1-1; D might be TRBD1 (5 bases). Germline V lookup: CDR1 KGHSH, CDR2 LQKENI. The CDR3 consists of 14 residues. V lost 2 bases, J lost 7 bases, and 14 bases lay in between.

CDR3 bases: TGTGCCACCAGTGATTCTAGGGGGCAGTCCTACAATGAGCAGTTCTTC. Its protein product is CATSDSRGQSYNEQFF. The rearrangement links TRBV24-1 to TRBJ2-1, with 7 bases aligning to TRBD1. Per the germline V gene, CDR1 is KGHDR and CDR2 is SFDVKD. Germline trimming cut 2 bases from V and 1 base from J; bases unmatched to any gene: 4. The CDR3 runs to 16 residues.

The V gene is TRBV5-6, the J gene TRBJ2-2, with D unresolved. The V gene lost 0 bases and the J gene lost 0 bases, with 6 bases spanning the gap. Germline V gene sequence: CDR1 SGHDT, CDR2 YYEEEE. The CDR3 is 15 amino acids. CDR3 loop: CASSLDSPNTGELFF. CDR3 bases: TGTGCCAGCAGCTTGGACAGCCCGAACACCGGGGAGCTGTTTTTT. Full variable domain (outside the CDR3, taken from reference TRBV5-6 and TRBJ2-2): DAGVTQSPTHLIKTRGQQVTLRCSPKSGHDTVSWYQQALGQGPQFIFQYYEEEERQRGNFPDRFSGHQFPNYSSELNVNALLLGDSALYLCASSLDSPNTGELFFGEGSRLTVL.